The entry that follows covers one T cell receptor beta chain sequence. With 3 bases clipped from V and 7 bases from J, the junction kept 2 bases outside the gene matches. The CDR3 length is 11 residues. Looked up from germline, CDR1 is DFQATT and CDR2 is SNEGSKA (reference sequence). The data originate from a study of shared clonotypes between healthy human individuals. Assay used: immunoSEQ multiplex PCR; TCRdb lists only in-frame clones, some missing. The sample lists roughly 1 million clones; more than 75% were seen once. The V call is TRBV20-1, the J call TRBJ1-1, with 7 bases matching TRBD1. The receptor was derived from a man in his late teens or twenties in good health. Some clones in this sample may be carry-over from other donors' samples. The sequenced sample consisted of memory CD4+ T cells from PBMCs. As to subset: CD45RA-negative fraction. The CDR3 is CSASTGVEAFF. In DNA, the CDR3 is TGCAGTGCTAGCACAGGGGTTGAAGCTTTCTTT.